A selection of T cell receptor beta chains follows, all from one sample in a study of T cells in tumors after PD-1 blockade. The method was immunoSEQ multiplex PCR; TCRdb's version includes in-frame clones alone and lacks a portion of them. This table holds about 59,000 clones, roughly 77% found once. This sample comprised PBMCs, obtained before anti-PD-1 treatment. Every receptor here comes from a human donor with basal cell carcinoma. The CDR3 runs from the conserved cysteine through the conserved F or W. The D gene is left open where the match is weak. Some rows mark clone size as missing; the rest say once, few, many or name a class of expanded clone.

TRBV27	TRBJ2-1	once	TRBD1	CASRRTGSYNEQFF	TGTGCCAGCAGAAGGACAGGTTCCTACAATGAGCAGTTCTTC
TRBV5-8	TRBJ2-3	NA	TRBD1	CASRRTGTSTDTQYF	TGTGCCAGCAGGAGGACAGGGACTAGCACAGATACGCAGTATTTT
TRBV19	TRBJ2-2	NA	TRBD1	CASSTTDRAGELFF	TGTGCCAGTAGTACAACGGACAGGGCCGGGGAGCTGTTTTTT
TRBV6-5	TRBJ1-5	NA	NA	CASRDSPNQPQHF	TGTGCCAGCAGGGATAGCCCCAATCAGCCCCAGCATTTT
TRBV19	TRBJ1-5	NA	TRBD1	CASRPTGRTQPQHF	TGTGCCAGCAGACCGACAGGGAGGACTCAGCCCCAGCATTTT
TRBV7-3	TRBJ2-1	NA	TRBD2	CASSLTSGTWNEQFF	TGTGCCAGCAGCTTGACTAGCGGGACATGGAATGAGCAGTTCTTC
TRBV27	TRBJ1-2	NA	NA	CASSGTGPSRGYTF	TGTGCCAGCAGTGGGACGGGACCGTCCAGAGGCTACACCTTC
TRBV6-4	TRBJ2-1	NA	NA	CASRGARSLNEQFF	TGTGCCAGCAGGGGGGCCAGATCCCTCAATGAGCAGTTCTTC
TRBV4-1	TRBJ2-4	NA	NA	CASSQADRKNIQYF	TGCGCCAGCAGCCAGGCTGACAGAAAAAACATTCAGTACTTC
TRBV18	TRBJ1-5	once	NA	CASSQQETFFNQPQHF	TGTGCCAGCTCGCAACAGGAAACCTTCTTCAATCAGCCCCAGCATTTT
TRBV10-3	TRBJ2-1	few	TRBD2	CAISEPGLAIDEQFF	TGTGCCATCAGTGAGCCGGGACTAGCTATCGATGAGCAGTTCTTC
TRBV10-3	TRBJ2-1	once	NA	CAISREKEWQFF	TGTGCCATTTCTCGCGAGAAAGAGTGGCAGTTCTTC
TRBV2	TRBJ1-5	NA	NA	CASSEHTRANNQPQHF	TGTGCCAGCAGTGAACATACAAGGGCGAACAATCAGCCCCAGCATTTT
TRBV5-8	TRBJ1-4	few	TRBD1	CASSGTVDGEKLFF	TGTGCCAGCAGCGGGACAGTGGACGGTGAAAAACTGTTTTTT
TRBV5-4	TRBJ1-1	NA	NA	CASIPQGGIKGEAFF	TGTGCCAGCATCCCCCAGGGCGGAATTAAGGGTGAAGCTTTCTTT
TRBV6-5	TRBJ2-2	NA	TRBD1	CASSYWGRGRAGELFF	TGTGCCAGCAGTTACTGGGGCAGGGGGCGAGCCGGGGAGCTGTTTTTT
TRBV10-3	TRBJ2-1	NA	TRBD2	CAIRASGVKNEQFF	TGTGCCATCAGGGCTAGCGGGGTTAAAAATGAGCAGTTCTTC
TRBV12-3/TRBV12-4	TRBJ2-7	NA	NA	CASSPGGNEQYF	TGTGCCAGCAGTCCCGGGGGCAACGAGCAGTACTTC
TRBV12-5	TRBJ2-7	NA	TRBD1	CASTTGTGHYEQYF	TGTGCTAGTACAACCGGGACAGGGCACTACGAGCAGTACTTC